The 17 T cell receptor beta chains presented below share a single source sample, sequenced in a study of T cell repertoires in cytomegalovirus infection. MiXCR, run by TCRdb on the reads, gives a single entry per CDR3 protein. This table holds 680,000 or so distinct CDR3 sequences, around 31% found once. Their antigen targets remain unknown. The material was cultured PBMCs, obtained from culture after CMV antigen stimulation. The receptor set was obtained from a human donor in good health (CMV status not recorded). Some clones in this sample may be carry-over from other donors' samples.

This clonotype has ten or more counts. This sequence joins TRBV7-6 and TRBJ2-5; D gene uncertain. This CDR3 is 14 amino acids long. CDR1 is SGHVS and CDR2 is FNYEAQ in the germline V gene. Trimming took 2 bases from V and 5 from J, leaving 12 bases between them. CDR3 sequence reads: CASSLNIAVETQYF. The CDR3 bases are TGTGCCAGCAGCTTAAATATAGCTGTCGAGACCCAGTACTTC.

The chain combines TRBV6-6 with TRBJ2-3; D is perhaps TRBD2 (6 bases). The germline V and J ends were trimmed by 6 bases and 6 bases, with 19 bases remaining between them. The V gene's germline CDR1 is MNHNY and CDR2 SVGAGI (reference sequence). The CDR3 is made up of 15 amino acids. CDR3 nucleotides: TGTGCCAGCAGCCTACTAGCTGGAGCCCCGGATACGCAGTATTTT. Translation: CASSLLAGAPDTQYF.

This clonotype came up many times. This chain's CDR3 is CASSTRDNEKLFF. CDR3 nucleotides: TGTGCCAGCAGCACTCGAGATAATGAAAAACTGTTTTTT. The chain combines TRBV7-2 with TRBJ1-4; D is unclear. Per the germline V gene, CDR1 is SGHTA and CDR2 is FQGNSA. CDR3 length: 13 amino acids. Trimming took off 5 bases at V and 4 bases at J, with 8 bases between the two ends.

This sequence joins TRBV19 and TRBJ2-3; the D gene is possibly TRBD1 (5 bases). The V and J ends lost 5 bases and 0 bases respectively, with 12 bases between them. CDR3 length: 15 residues. CDR1 and CDR2 (germline): LNHDA, SQIVND (reference sequence). The CDR3 DNA follows: TGTGCCAGTAGTGCCCCAGGGCGCAGCACAGATACGCAGTATTTT. Protein sequence: CASSAPGRSTDTQYF.

The chain carries TRBV4-1 and TRBJ2-2; no definite D call. Germline CDR1 is MGHRA and CDR2 is YSYEKL. V lost 1 base, J lost 5 bases, and 14 bases lay in between. The length of the CDR3 is 16 residues. In nucleotides, the CDR3 is TGCGCCAGCAGCCAAGTAGATCTGGTCTCGACCGGGGAGCTGTTTTTT. Translating it yields CASSQVDLVSTGELFF.

This clonotype was detected only a few times. The rearrangement uses TRBV19 and TRBJ2-1; TRBD2 aligns across 9 bases. Germline-derived CDR1 and CDR2 are LNHDA and SQIVND (reference sequence). After removal of 4 bases from V and 7 bases from J, the junction contained 5 bases not matched to a gene. This CDR3 contains 14 residues. The CDR3 DNA reads TGTGCCAGTAGTAGGTTTAGCGGGAGAAATGAGCAGTTCTTC. This sequence encodes CASSRFSGRNEQFF.

This clonotype was observed a few times. The rearrangement links TRBV15 to TRBJ1-4, with D unclear. The CDR3 contains 16 residues. Per the germline V gene, CDR1 is LNHNV and CDR2 is YYDKDF (reference sequence). Between the trimmed V and J ends, which lost 3 bases and 6 bases, there was a span of 17 bases. CDR3 DNA sequence: TGTGCCACCAGCAGGAGGATCCGGGAGCCATATGAAAAACTGTTTTTT. This translates into CATSRRIREPYEKLFF.

The genes are TRBV7-2 and TRBJ2-3; D is perhaps TRBD1 or TRBD2 (5 bases each). Between the trimmed V and J ends, which lost 8 bases and 1 base, there was a span of 13 bases. CDR3 length: 14 amino acids. Germline-derived CDR1 and CDR2 are SGHTA and FQGNSA. CDR3 sequence (DNA): TGTGCCAGCCTCATGGTGGGGGGCACAGATACGCAGTATTTT. It is translated as CASLMVGGTDTQYF. The whole variable domain, filled in from reference TRBV7-2 and TRBJ2-3, reads GAGVSQSPSNKVTEKGKDVELRCDPISGHTALYWYRQSLGQGLEFLIYFQGNSAPDKSGLPSDRFSAERTGGSVSTLTIQRTQQEDSAVYLCASLMVGGTDTQYFGPGTRLTVL.

This chain links TRBV7-6 with TRBJ2-1, with 8 bases aligning to TRBD2. Germline V gene data show CDR1 as SGHVS and CDR2 as FNYEAQ. This CDR3 spans 17 amino acids. With 5 bases clipped from V and 0 bases from J, the junction kept 9 bases outside the gene matches. Here the CDR3 DNA reads TGTGCCAGCAGCCTCTCGCCAAGCGGGAGCTCCTACAATGAGCAGTTCTTC. The encoded protein is CASSLSPSGSSYNEQFF.

The chain is built from TRBV5-1 and TRBJ2-5; 9 bases map to TRBD1. Germline V lookup: CDR1 SGHRS, CDR2 YFSETQ. The CDR3 consists of 14 residues. V trimming: 4 bases; J trimming: 4 bases; junction bases outside the gene matches: 5. CDR3 coding DNA: TGCGCCAGCAGCCGACAGGGGGACGGAGAGACCCAGTACTTC. It translates to CASSRQGDGETQYF.

The rearrangement joins TRBV19 to TRBJ2-7, with D perhaps matching TRBD1 (6 bases). Trimming removed 1 base from V and 3 bases from J, with 13 bases in between. Germline assignment: CDR1 LNHDA and CDR2 SQIVND (reference sequence). The CDR3 is 15 residues long. The CDR3 region is CASSIARTAYYEQYF. In nucleotides, the CDR3 is TGTGCCAGTAGTATAGCCCGGACAGCTTACTACGAGCAGTACTTC.

The chain joins TRBV6-2 or TRBV6-3 to TRBJ2-2; D is undetermined. Germline values: CDR1 MNHEY, CDR2 SVGEGT. This CDR3 is built from 13 residues. The V end was cut by 5 bases, the J end by 7 bases, with 11 bases between. The CDR3 sequence is CASSRTLGGELFF. For the CDR3, the DNA is TGTGCCAGCAGTCGAACCCTAGGCGGGGAGCTGTTTTTT.

This clonotype turned up a few times. This chain connects TRBV18 to TRBJ2-6; no clear D gene. V was shortened by 1 base and J by 0 bases, with 4 bases between the two germline ends. Germline CDR1 reads KGHSH; CDR2 reads LQKENI. The CDR3 sequence is 15 residues long. The CDR3 loop reads CASSPQSSGANVLTF. Written as DNA, the CDR3 is TGTGCCAGCTCACCACAGAGCTCTGGGGCCAACGTCCTGACTTTC.

The rearrangement links TRBV12-3 or TRBV12-4 to TRBJ2-3; the D gene is possibly TRBD2 (6 bases). The V end was cut by 4 bases, the J end by 7 bases, with 12 bases between. The CDR3 sequence is 13 residues long. As DNA, the CDR3 is TGTGCCAGCAGTTGGGACTCCTACTATACGCAGTATTTT. Translated: CASSWDSYYTQYF.

This clonotype has at least ten counts. The chain has TRBV7-2 and TRBJ1-2; maybe TRBD1 (5 bases). The V gene lost 5 bases and the J gene lost 4 bases, with 11 bases spanning the gap. This CDR3 is built from 13 residues. Germline V gene sequence: CDR1 SGHTA, CDR2 FQGNSA. The CDR3 bases are TGTGCCAGCAGCCCAGGGAGGGGCTATGGCTACACCTTC. Protein product: CASSPGRGYGYTF.

Comment on this clonotype: The CDR3 ends on some other residue instead of the conserved phenylalanine or tryptophan, so this is likely a read error. V gene TRBV7-2 combines with J gene TRBJ1-1; no clear D gene. The length of the CDR3 is 14 residues. Germline CDR1 and CDR2: SGHTA and FQGNSA. V shed 3 bases and J shed 2 bases, with 10 bases lying between them. CDR3 residues: CASSFSRRNTEAFY. CDR3 bases: TGTGCCAGCAGCTTCTCAAGGCGAAACACTGAAGCTTTCTAT.

The table lists this clonotype with a few counts. This rearrangement joins TRBV27 to TRBJ1-1; 8 nucleotides align to TRBD1. The V segment lost 6 bases and the J segment 6 bases; nucleotides outside the gene matches: 6. Germline values: CDR1 MNHEY, CDR2 SMNVEV (reference sequence). CDR3 length: 13 residues. The CDR3: CASSRTTGAEAFF. The CDR3 DNA is TGTGCCAGCAGCCGCACGACAGGGGCTGAAGCTTTCTTT.